This T cell receptor beta chain came from a study of lymphopenia after photon versus proton radiotherapy (dated by TCRdb to between 2019 and 2020). In the study overall: Photon and proton radiation therapy were compared by the study for their immunological effects in patients with gastrointestinal tumors who developed high-grade lymphopenia. The cohort included approximately 22 patients with gastrointestinal tumors who developed lymphopenia after receiving either photon or proton therapy. The goal of the study was to describe how the two radiation modalities differ in their effects on the immune system.

The germline ends are 23 bases apart after V is trimmed by 3 bases and J by 6 bases. From its cysteine to its phenylalanine, the CDR3 spans 17 amino acids. Of the read, only the CDR3 DNA is kept; its 51 bases are in frame from base 1. CDR1 and CDR2 are drawn from the germline V gene: SGDLS, YYNGEE. The library was obtained by the immunoSEQ multiplex PCR assay. T cell repertoires were profiled with deep sequencing of rearranged TCR beta loci together with multiparametric flow cytometry. Drawn from immuneACCESS, this table holds only the in-frame rearrangements with V and J called that TCRdb kept. Clones are partly lost; checked studies trace under half to an unresolved V gene and leave the rest unexplained. Present in this sample are approximately 12,000 clones, around 90% of which were seen just once. 3.5% of the sample is held by the ten biggest clonotypes. Study-level results and caveats: The survival association was assessed only in patients who died, and better survival with proton therapy was presented by the authors as a possibility rather than a demonstrated result. Relative stability during treatment was observed in proton-treated patients, whereas loss of naive T cells and TCR diversity and gain of effector/memory populations were observed in photon-treated patients. After the lymphocyte count nadir, photon-treated repertoires showed oligoclonal expansion, especially of CD8+ Temra cells, which drove the drop in diversity. Across the cohort, among patients who died, a greater drop in TCR diversity after the nadir was inversely correlated with overall survival time.

With respect to this clone: Its cognate antigen has yet to be identified. No much larger clone exists at a distance of one base, and base qualities are not known.

This receptor was identified in a man in his sixties with pancreatic cancer. The V gene is TRBV9 and the J gene is TRBJ2-3, with the D call perhaps TRBD1 or TRBD2, as 6 bases match in each case. Specimen: peripheral blood, collected from a patient treated with photon-based radiotherapy. CDR3 loop: CASSGIKGGPGVDTQYF. Read as DNA, the sequence is TGTGCCAGCAGCGGAATTAAGGGGGGTCCAGGAGTTGATACGCAGTATTTT.